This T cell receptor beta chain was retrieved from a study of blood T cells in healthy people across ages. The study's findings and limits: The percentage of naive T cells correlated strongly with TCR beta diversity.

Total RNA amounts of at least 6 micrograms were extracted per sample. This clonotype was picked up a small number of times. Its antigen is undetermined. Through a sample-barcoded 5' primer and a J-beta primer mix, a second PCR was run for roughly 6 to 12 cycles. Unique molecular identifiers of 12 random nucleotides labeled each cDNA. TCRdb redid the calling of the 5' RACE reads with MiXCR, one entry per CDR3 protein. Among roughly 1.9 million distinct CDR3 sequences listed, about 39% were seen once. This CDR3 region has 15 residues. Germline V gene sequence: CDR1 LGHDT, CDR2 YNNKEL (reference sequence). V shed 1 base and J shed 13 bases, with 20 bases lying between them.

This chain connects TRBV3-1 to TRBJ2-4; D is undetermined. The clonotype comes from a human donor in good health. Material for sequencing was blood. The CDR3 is CASSQVPGTYNEQYF. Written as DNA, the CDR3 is TGTGCCAGCAGCCAAGTTCCGGGTACCTACAATGAGCAGTACTTC.